Below are 5 T cell receptor beta chains sequenced from a single sample in a study of cytomegalovirus exposure and HLA in healthy donors. Sequenced by immunoSEQ multiplex PCR; TCRdb stores in-frame clones only, minus some. The sample lists 200,000 to 250,000 clones; around nine tenths were seen once. The source material was PBMCs. These receptors came from a woman aged 18-30 years in good health and CMV-seronegative.

The chain carries TRBV10-3 and TRBJ1-1; a possible D gene is TRBD1 (6 bases). Germline CDR1 ENHRY, CDR2 SYGVKD. This CDR3 is built from 13 residues. Trimming left V 4 bases short and J 0 bases short, with 6 bases between. The CDR3 sequence: CAISGTVNTEAFF. The CDR3 nucleotides are TGTGCCATCAGTGGGACAGTGAACACTGAAGCTTTCTTT.

The chain recombines TRBV27 with TRBJ2-1; a possible D gene is TRBD2 (6 bases). The CDR3 runs to 16 residues. Per germline, CDR1 MNHEY and CDR2 SMNVEV (reference sequence). Trimming removed 6 bases at V and 2 bases at J, with 17 bases between. The CDR3 loop is CASRRGNMKTYNEQFF. The CDR3 DNA reads TGTGCCAGCAGGCGGGGTAATATGAAGACCTACAATGAGCAGTTCTTC.

This clone has only one observation. This sequence joins TRBV7-3 and TRBJ2-2; D remains ambiguous. The CDR3 loop spans 16 amino acids. Germline V gene data show CDR1 as SGHTA and CDR2 as FQGTGA. V was clipped by 0 bases and J by 4 bases, with 12 bases between them. The CDR3 region has the DNA TGTGCCAGCAGCTTAACGATAAGACACGGCACCGGGGAGCTGTTTTTT. Residues: CASSLTIRHGTGELFF.

This chain uses TRBV7-9 with TRBJ1-2, with D hard to call. The V end lost 3 bases, the J end lost 1 base, and 15 bases lay between the germline ends. This CDR3 is built from 16 residues. Germline lookup yields CDR1 SEHNR and CDR2 FQNEAQ (reference sequence). The CDR3, as DNA: TGTGCCAGCAGCTTTGGTGGAGGATCACATAACTATGGCTACACCTTC. Residues: CASSFGGGSHNYGYTF.

The gene calls are TRBV25-1 and TRBJ2-2, with 8 positions matching TRBD2. The J segment lost 4 bases and the V segment lost 6 bases, leaving 10 bases of the junction unmatched. Germline loops: CDR1 MGHDK, CDR2 SYGVNS. CDR3 length equals 16 residues. CDR3 residues: CASRKTSGIPTGELFF. The CDR3, as DNA: TGTGCCAGCAGAAAAACTAGCGGCATTCCCACCGGGGAGCTGTTTTTT.